This T cell receptor beta chain came from a study of early T cells in non-severe SARS-CoV-2 infection. In the study overall: Sequenced material consisted of bulk RNA (from unsorted whole blood), and chains were unpaired.

Attachment of unique molecular identifiers to individual cDNA molecules was performed. TCRdb used MiXCR to reprocess the 5' RACE reads, holding one entry per CDR3 protein. The table includes about 52,000 distinct CDR3 sequences, approximately 11% detected once. The CDR3 contains 13 residues. V dropped 0 bases and J dropped 5 bases, with 8 bases sitting between them. Germline CDR1 and CDR2: SGHKS and YYEKEE (reference sequence). Specimen: whole blood. The rearrangement links TRBV5-5 to TRBJ2-5, with a weak D call TRBD1 (6 bases). The sequence came from an adult who was a healthcare worker with PCR-confirmed SARS-CoV-2 infection or an uninfected control (not recorded which). For the CDR3, the DNA is TGTGCCAGCAGCTTGGTTCAGGGGGAGACCCAGTACTTC. Its translation is CASSLVQGETQYF.